The present TCR beta chain was sequenced within a study of shared clonotypes between healthy human individuals. Study-wide findings and caveats: Depth of sequencing was expected to influence donor clonotype sharing.

This CDR3 comprises 16 residues. From germline, CDR1 is MNHEY and CDR2 SVGAGI. TCRdb's copy holds only in-frame clones and misses some; the assay was immunoSEQ multiplex PCR. The data show hundreds of thousands of clones, around 78% seen once. With regard to this clone: The target antigen is unknown. The junction departs from the called germline gene at one end, perhaps through a read error. Within the sample, other DNA sequences also encode this same CDR3.

The source of this sequence is a woman aged 25 to 39 in good health. Specimen: memory CD4+ T cells sorted from blood. As for subset: CD45RA-negative fraction. The chain uses TRBV6-5 and TRBJ2-1; 13 nucleotides match TRBD2. CDR3 nucleotides: TGTGCCAGCAGTTGGGGACTAGCGGGGCCCGACAACGAGCAGTTCTTC. Protein: CASSWGLAGPDNEQFF.